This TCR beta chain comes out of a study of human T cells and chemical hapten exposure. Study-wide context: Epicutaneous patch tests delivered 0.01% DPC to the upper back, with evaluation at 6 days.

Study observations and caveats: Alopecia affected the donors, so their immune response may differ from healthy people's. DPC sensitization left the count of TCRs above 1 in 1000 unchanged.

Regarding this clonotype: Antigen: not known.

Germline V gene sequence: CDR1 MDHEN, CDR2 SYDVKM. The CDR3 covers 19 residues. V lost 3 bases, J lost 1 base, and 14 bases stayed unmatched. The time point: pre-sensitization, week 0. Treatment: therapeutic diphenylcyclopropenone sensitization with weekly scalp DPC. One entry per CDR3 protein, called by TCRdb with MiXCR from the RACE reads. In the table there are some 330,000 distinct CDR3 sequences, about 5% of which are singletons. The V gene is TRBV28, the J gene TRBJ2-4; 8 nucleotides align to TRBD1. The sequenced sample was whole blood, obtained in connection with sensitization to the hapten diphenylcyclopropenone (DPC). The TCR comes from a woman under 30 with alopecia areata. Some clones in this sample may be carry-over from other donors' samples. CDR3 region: CASSLGTKQGVEAKNIQYF. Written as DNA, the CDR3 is TGTGCCAGCAGTTTGGGTACGAAACAGGGGGTTGAGGCCAAAAACATTCAGTACTTC.